These 7 T cell receptor beta chains were sequenced from one sample in a study of control samples from healthy donors and cancer patients. The method was immunoSEQ multiplex PCR; TCRdb's version includes in-frame clones alone and lacks a portion of them. The sample yields about 170,000 clones, roughly 91% seen once. The specimen was blood. These receptors were obtained from a woman aged 25 to 39 in good health.

The J gene is TRBJ2-7, the V gene TRBV7-9; possibly TRBD2 for D (5 bases). Germline V gives CDR1 SEHNR, CDR2 FQNEAQ (reference sequence). V lost 2 bases to trimming and J lost 0 bases, with 5 bases between them. The CDR3 consists of 13 residues. The CDR3 is CASSLRDSYEQYF. The CDR3 bases are TGTGCCAGCAGCTTACGGGACTCCTACGAGCAGTACTTC.

This chain links TRBV25-1 with TRBJ1-1, with D tentatively TRBD1 (5 bases). CDR1 MGHDK and CDR2 SYGVNS come from the germline V gene. V lost 7 bases and J 11 bases, leaving 14 bases between the germline ends. CDR3 length: 11 amino acids. CDR3 nucleotide sequence: TGTGCCAGCAATAACAGGTATGGGGCTTTCTTT. It yields the protein CASNNRYGAFF.

This chain links TRBV9 with TRBJ1-2, with TRBD1 matching over 8 bases. With V trimmed by 1 base and J by 4 bases, 3 bases remained unmatched. CDR1 and CDR2 from the germline V gene are SGDLS and YYNGEE. This CDR3 comprises 14 residues. Written as DNA, the CDR3 is TGTGCCAGCAGCGTACGAACAGGGGGCTATGGCTACACCTTC. Amino acid sequence: CASSVRTGGYGYTF. The full variable domain, its missing parts supplied by reference TRBV9 and TRBJ1-2, is DSGVTQTPKHLITATGQRVTLRCSPRSGDLSVYWYQQSLDQGLQFLIQYYNGEERAKGNILERFSAQQFPDLHSELNLSSLELGDSALYFCASSVRTGGYGYTFGSGTRLTVV.

This chain connects TRBV12-5 to TRBJ1-5, with 8 nucleotides matching TRBD1. Germline V CDR1 and CDR2: LGHNT, FRNRAP. The CDR3 covers 14 residues. J was trimmed by 6 bases and V by 6 bases; bases with no gene match: 7. CDR3 sequence reads: CASGHGQGSQPQHF. CDR3 DNA sequence: TGTGCTAGTGGCCACGGACAGGGCAGTCAGCCCCAGCATTTT.

The V gene is TRBV3-1 (or the pseudogene TRBV3-2), the J gene TRBJ1-1, with D unresolved. V dropped 1 base and J dropped 0 bases, with 3 bases sitting between them. This CDR3 spans 13 amino acids. Per the germline V gene, CDR1 is LGHDT and CDR2 is YNNKEL (reference sequence). DNA for the CDR3: TGTGCCAGCAGCCAAGGGGTGAACACTGAAGCTTTCTTT. Translating it yields CASSQGVNTEAFF.

The CDR3 region is CASKGQLSYGYTF. The DNA for the CDR3 is TGTGCCAGCAAGGGACAACTATCATATGGCTACACCTTC. The chain couples TRBV28 to TRBJ1-2, with D maybe TRBD1 (6 bases). V shed 7 bases and J shed 5 bases, with 14 bases lying between them. Germline CDR1 and CDR2: MDHEN and SYDVKM. This CDR3 is built from 13 residues.

The chain carries TRBV29-1 and TRBJ2-7, with 7 positions matching TRBD2. CDR1 and CDR2 from the germline V gene are SQVTM and ANQGSEA. V shed 4 bases, J shed 7 bases, and the junction held 10 bases outside the gene matches. There are 13 residues in the CDR3. The CDR3 DNA is TGCAGCGTTGTGGGGGGGTTTACGGGAGAGCAGTACTTC. Amino acids: CSVVGGFTGEQYF.